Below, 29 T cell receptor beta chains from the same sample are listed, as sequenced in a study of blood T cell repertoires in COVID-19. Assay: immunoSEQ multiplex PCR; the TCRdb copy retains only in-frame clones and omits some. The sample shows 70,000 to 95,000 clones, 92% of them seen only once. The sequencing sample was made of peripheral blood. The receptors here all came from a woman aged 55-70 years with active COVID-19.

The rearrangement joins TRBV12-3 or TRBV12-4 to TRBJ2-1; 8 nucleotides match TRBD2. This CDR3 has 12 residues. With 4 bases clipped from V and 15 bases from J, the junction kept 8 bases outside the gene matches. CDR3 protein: CASSSLPGGVFF. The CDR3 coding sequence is TGTGCCAGCAGTTCGCTACCGGGGGGGGTGTTCTTC.

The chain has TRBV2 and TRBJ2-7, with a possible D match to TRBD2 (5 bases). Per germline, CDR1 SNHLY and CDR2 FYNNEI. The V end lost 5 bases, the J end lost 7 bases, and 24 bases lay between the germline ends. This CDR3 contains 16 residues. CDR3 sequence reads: CASSPTSGLGSIEQYF. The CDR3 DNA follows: TGTGCCAGCAGTCCAACCTCTGGACTGGGAAGCATTGAGCAGTACTTC.

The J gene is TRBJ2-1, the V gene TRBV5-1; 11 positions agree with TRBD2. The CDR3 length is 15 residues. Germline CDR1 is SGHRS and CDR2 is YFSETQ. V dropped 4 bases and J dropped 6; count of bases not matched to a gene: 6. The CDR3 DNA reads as TGCGCCAGCAGCAATAGCGGGGGGGCCCCCAATGAGCAGTTCTTC. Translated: CASSNSGGAPNEQFF.

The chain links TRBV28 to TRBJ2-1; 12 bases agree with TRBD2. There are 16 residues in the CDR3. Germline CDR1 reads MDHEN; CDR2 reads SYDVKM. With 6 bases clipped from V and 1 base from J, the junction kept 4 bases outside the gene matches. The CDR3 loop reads CASRLTSGGSYNEQFF. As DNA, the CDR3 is TGTGCCAGCAGGCTTACTAGCGGGGGGTCCTACAATGAGCAGTTCTTC.

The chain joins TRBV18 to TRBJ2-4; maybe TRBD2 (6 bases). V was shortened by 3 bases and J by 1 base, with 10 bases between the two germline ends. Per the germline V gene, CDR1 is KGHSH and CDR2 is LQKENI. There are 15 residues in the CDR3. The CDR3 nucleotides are TGTGCCAGCTCACCGGAGGGAAGCGCCAAAAACATTCAGTACTTC. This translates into CASSPEGSAKNIQYF.

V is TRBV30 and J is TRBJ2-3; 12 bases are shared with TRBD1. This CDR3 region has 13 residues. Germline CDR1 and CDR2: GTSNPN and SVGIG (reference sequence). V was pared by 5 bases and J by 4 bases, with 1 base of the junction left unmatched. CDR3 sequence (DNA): TGTGCCTGGGGGACAGGGGGCGCAGATACGCAGTATTTT. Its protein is CAWGTGGADTQYF.

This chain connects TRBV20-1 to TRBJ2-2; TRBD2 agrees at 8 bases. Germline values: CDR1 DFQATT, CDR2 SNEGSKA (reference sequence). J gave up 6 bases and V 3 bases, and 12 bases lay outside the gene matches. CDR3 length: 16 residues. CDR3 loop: CSASGRERGRPGELFF. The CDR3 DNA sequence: TGCAGTGCTAGTGGAAGGGAGCGGGGGAGACCCGGGGAGCTGTTTTTT.

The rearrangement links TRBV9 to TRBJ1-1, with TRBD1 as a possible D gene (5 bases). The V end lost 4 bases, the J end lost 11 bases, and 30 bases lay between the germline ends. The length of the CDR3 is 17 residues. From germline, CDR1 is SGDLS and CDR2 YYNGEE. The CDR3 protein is CASSTSKTGHAISRAFF. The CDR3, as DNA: TGTGCCAGCAGCACCTCCAAAACTGGACACGCTATATCAAGGGCTTTCTTT.

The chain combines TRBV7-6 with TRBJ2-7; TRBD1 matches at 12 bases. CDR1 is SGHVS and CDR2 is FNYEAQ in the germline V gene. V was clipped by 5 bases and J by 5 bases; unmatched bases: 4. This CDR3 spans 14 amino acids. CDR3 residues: CASSPGQGANEQYF. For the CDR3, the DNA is TGTGCCAGCAGCCCGGGACAGGGGGCGAACGAGCAGTACTTC.

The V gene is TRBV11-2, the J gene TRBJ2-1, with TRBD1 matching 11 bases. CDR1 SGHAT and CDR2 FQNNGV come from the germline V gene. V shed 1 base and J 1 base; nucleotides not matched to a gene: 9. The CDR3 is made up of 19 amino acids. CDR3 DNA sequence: TGTGCCAGCAGCTTAGGGACAGGGGGCGTAAAAGGGTCCTACAATGAGCAGTTCTTC. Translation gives CASSLGTGGVKGSYNEQFF.

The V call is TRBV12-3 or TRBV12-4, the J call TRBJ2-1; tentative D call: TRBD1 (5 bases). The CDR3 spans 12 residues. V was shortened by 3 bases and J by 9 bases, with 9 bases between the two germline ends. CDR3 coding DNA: TGTGCCAGCAGTTTTCATGACAGTGAGCAGTTCTTC. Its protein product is CASSFHDSEQFF.

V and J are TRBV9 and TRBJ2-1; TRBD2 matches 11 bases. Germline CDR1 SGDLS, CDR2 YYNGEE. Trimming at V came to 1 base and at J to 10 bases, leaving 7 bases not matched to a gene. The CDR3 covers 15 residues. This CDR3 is CASSVYSGRVPEQFF. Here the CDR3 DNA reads TGTGCCAGCAGCGTATATAGCGGGAGGGTCCCGGAGCAGTTCTTC.

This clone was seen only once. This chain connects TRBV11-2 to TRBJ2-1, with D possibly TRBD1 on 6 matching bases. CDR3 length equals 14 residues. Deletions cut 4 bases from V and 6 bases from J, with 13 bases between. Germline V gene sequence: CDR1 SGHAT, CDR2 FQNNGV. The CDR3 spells CASSSGVVPNEQFF. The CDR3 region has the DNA TGTGCCAGCAGCTCAGGGGTTGTGCCCAATGAGCAGTTCTTC.

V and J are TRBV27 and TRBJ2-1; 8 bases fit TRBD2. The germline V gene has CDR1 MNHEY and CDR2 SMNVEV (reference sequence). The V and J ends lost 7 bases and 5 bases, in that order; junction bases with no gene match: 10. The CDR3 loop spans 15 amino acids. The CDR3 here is CASTHWRGDNNEQFF. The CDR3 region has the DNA TGTGCCAGCACCCACTGGCGGGGGGATAACAATGAGCAGTTCTTC.

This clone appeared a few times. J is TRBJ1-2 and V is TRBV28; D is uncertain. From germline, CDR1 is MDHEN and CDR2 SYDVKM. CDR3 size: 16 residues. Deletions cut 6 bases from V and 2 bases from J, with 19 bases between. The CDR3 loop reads CASSFLTLRFNYGYTF. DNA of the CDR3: TGTGCCAGCAGCTTCCTTACCTTGAGGTTCAACTATGGCTACACCTTC.

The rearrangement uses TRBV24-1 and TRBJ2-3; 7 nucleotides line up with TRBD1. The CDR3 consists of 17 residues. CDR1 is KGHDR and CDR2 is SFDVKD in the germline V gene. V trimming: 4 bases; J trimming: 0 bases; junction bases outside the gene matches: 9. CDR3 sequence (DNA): TGTGCCACCAGTGACTCCGGGACAGCACGTAGCACAGATACGCAGTATTTT. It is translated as CATSDSGTARSTDTQYF.

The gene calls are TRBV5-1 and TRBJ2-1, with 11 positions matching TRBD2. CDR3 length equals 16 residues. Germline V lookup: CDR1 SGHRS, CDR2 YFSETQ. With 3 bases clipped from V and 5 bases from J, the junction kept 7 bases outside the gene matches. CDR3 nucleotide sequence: TGCGCCAGCAGCTACTTAGCGGGAGGGCCGAACAATGAGCAGTTCTTC. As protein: CASSYLAGGPNNEQFF.

CDR3 DNA sequence: TGTGCCAGCAGTTCTAGCACAGATACGCAGTATTTT. Translating it yields CASSSSTDTQYF. V gene TRBV5-4 combines with J gene TRBJ2-3; D unresolved. The V gene's germline CDR1 is SGHNT and CDR2 YYREEE (reference sequence). CDR3 size: 12 residues. The V gene lost 5 bases and the J gene lost 0 bases, with 4 bases spanning the gap.

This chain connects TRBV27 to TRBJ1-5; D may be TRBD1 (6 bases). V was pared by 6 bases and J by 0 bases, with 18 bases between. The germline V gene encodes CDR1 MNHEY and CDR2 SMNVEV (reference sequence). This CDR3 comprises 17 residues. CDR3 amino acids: CASSQGLGAYSNQPQHF. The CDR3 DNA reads TGTGCCAGCAGCCAGGGGCTTGGGGCGTATAGCAATCAGCCCCAGCATTTT.

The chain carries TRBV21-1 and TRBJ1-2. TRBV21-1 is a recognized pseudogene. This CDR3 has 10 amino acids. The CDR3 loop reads CASSYFGYTF. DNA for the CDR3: TGTGCCAGCAGCTACTTTGGCTACACCTTC.

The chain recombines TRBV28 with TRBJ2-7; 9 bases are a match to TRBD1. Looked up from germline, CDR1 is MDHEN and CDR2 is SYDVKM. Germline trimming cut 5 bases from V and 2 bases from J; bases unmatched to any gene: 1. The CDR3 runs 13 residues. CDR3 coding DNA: TGTGCCAGCAGTGGGGACAGGGCCTACGAGCAGTACTTC. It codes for CASSGDRAYEQYF.

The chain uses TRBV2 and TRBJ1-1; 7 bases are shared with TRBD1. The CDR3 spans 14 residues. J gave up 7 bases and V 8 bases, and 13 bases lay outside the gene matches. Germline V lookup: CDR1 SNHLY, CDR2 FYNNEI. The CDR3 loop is CASGDSPPIFEAFF. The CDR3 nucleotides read TGTGCCAGCGGGGACAGCCCTCCCATCTTTGAAGCTTTCTTT.

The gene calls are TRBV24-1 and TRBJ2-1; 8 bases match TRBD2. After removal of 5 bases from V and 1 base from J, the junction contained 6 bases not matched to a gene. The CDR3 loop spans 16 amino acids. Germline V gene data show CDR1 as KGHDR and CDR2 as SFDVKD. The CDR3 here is CATSGTRGRSYNEQFF. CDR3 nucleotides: TGTGCCACCAGTGGGACTCGCGGGAGGTCCTACAATGAGCAGTTCTTC.

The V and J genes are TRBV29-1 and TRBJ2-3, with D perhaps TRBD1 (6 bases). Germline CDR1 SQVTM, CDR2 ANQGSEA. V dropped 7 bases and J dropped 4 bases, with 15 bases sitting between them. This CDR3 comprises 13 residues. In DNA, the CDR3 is TGCAGCGCCGCACAGGGTATAGCAGATACGCAGTATTTT. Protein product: CSAAQGIADTQYF.

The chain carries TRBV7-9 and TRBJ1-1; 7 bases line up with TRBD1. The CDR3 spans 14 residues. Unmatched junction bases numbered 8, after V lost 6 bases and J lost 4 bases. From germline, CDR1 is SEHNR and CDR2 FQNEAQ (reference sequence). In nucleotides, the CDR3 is TGTGCCAGCAGGACTGACAGGGCGGGCACTGAAGCTTTCTTT. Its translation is CASRTDRAGTEAFF.

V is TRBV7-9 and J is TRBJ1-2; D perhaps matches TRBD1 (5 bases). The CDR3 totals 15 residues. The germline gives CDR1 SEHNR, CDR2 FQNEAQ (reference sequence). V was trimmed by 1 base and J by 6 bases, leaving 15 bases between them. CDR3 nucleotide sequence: TGTGCCAGCAGCTTAGGACAAAACCTAGGGGATGGCTACACCTTC. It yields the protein CASSLGQNLGDGYTF.

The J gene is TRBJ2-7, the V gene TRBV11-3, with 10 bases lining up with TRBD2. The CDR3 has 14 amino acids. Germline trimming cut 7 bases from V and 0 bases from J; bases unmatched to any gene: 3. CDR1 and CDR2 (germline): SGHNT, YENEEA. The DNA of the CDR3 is TGTGCCAGCAAGCGGGAGGGTGGCTCCTACGAGCAGTACTTC. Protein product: CASKREGGSYEQYF.

The CDR3 nucleotides are TGTGCCAGTATGGCACCAGTAAATAACATTCAGTACTTC. It encodes CASMAPVNNIQYF. The gene calls are TRBV19 and TRBJ2-4; D unclear. Germline V gene data show CDR1 as LNHDA and CDR2 as SQIVND (reference sequence). Trimming removed 7 bases from V and 7 bases from J, with 14 bases in between. The CDR3 has 13 residues.

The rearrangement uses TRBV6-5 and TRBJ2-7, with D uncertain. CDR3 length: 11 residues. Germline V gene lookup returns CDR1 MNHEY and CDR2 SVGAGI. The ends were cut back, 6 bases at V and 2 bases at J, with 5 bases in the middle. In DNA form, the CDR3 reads TGTGCCAGCAGATCTGCCTACGAGCAGTACTTC. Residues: CASRSAYEQYF.